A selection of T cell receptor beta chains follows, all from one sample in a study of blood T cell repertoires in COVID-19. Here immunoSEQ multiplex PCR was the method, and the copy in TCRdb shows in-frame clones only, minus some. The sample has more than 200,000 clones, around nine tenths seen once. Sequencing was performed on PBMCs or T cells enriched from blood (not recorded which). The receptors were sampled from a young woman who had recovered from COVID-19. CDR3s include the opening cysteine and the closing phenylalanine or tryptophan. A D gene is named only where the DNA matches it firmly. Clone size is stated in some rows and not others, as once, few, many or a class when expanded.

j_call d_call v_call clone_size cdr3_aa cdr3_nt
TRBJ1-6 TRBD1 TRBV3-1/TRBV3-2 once CASSQGQGSSYSPLHF TGTGCCAGCAGCCAAGGACAGGGTTCTAGTTACTCACCCCTCCACTTT
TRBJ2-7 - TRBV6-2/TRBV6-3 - CASSYSLVVDYEQYF TGTGCCAGCAGTTACTCATTAGTTGTCGACTACGAGCAGTACTTC
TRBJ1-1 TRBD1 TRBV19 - CASSIEPGQRFGAFF TGTGCCAGTAGTATAGAGCCGGGACAGAGATTTGGAGCTTTCTTT
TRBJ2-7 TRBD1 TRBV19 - CASSIPGQGSYEQYF TGTGCCAGTAGTATTCCAGGACAGGGATCCTACGAGCAGTACTTC
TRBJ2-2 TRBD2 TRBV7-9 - CASSSGTSGRATGGELFF TGTGCCAGCAGCTCCGGGACTAGCGGGAGGGCCACCGGTGGGGAGCTGTTTTTT
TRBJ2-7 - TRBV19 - CASSIATANTYEQYF TGTGCCAGTAGTATAGCCACAGCCAACACCTACGAGCAGTACTTC
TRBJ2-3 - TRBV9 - CASSVAAGQNTQYF TGTGCCAGCAGCGTAGCTGCAGGGCAAAATACGCAGTATTTT
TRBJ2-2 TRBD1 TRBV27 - CASSYQTGNAGELFF TGTGCCAGCAGCTATCAGACAGGGAATGCCGGGGAGCTGTTTTTT
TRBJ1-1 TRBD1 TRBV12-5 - CASGLETGGKGAFF TGTGCTAGTGGTTTGGAGACAGGGGGCAAAGGAGCTTTCTTT
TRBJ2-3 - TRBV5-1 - CASSSEGRKHTDTQYF TGCGCCAGCAGCTCGGAGGGGAGGAAACACACAGATACGCAGTATTTT
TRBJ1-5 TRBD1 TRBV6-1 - CASSERAGGDQPQHF TGTGCCAGCAGTGAAAGGGCAGGGGGCGATCAGCCCCAGCATTTT
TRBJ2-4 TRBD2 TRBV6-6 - CASSPTGTSGPLAKNIQYF TGTGCCAGCAGTCCGACCGGGACTAGCGGACCCCTAGCCAAAAACATTCAGTACTTC
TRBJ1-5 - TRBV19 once CASTGTSNQPQHF TGTGCCAGTACAGGCACTAGCAATCAGCCCCAGCATTTT
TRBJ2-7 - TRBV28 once CASSLLPAHSYEQYF TGTGCCAGCAGTTTACTACCAGCGCATTCCTACGAGCAGTACTTC
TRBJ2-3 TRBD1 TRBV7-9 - CASSLHDRGTFTDTQYF TGTGCCAGCAGCCTCCATGACAGGGGGACCTTCACAGATACGCAGTATTTT
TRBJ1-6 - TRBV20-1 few CSASLIQGRSNSPLHF TGCAGTGCTAGTTTGATCCAGGGGCGTAGTAATTCACCCCTCCACTTT
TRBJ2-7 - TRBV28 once CASTIGGEQYF TGTGCCAGCACTATCGGGGGCGAGCAGTACTTC
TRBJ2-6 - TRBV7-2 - CASSLYWGPGANVLTF TGTGCCAGCAGCCTATATTGGGGGCCTGGGGCCAACGTCCTGACTTTC
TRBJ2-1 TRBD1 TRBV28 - CASMSGTGQFF TGTGCCAGCATGTCCGGGACAGGCCAGTTCTTC
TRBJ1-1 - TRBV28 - CASSLSVVRAEAFF TGTGCCAGCAGTTTATCCGTGGTACGGGCTGAAGCTTTCTTT
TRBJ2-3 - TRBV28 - CASSTTSTDTQYF TGTGCCAGCTCAACTACCAGCACAGATACGCAGTATTTT
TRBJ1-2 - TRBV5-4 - CASNSDSLYGYTF TGTGCCAGCAACTCAGACAGCCTCTATGGCTACACCTTC
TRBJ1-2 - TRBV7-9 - CASSSERLFLNYGYTF TGTGCCAGCAGCTCCGAGCGGCTATTTCTAAACTATGGCTACACCTTC
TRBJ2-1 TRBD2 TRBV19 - CASSKTSGSSYNEQFF TGTGCCAGTAGCAAGACTAGCGGGAGTTCCTACAATGAGCAGTTCTTC
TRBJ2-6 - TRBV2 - CAFQAKTNKDVLTF TGTGCCTTTCAGGCGAAAACAAATAAGGACGTCCTGACTTTC
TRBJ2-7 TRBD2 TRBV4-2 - CASSQEWEGPYEQYF TGTGCCAGCAGCCAAGAGTGGGAGGGCCCGTACGAGCAGTACTTC
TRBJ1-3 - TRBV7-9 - CASSLTWQNSGNTIYF TGTGCCAGCAGCTTAACGTGGCAGAACTCTGGAAACACCATATATTTT
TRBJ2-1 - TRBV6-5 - CASGAPYNEQFF TGTGCCAGCGGAGCGCCCTACAATGAGCAGTTCTTC
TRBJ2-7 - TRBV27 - CASSLSRREYEQYF TGTGCCAGCAGTTTATCGAGGAGGGAATACGAGCAGTACTTC
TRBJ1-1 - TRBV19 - CASSQGANTEAFF TGTGCCAGTAGTCAGGGTGCGAACACTGAAGCTTTCTTT
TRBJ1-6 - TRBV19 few CASSRLPGGNSPLHF TGTGCCAGTAGTCGACTACCGGGGGGAAATTCACCCCTCCACTTT
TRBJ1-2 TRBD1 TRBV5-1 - CASSLSVDREAYGYTF TGCGCCAGCAGCTTGTCAGTTGACAGGGAAGCCTATGGCTACACCTTC
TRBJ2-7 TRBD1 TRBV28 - CASDRGREQYF TGTGCCAGCGACAGGGGGCGCGAGCAGTACTTC
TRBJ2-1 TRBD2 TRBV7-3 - CASSSTSGSGNEQFF TGTGCCAGCAGCTCTACTAGCGGGAGTGGCAATGAGCAGTTCTTC
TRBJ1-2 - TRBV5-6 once CASSEAQGIYGYTF TGTGCCAGCAGCGAGGCGCAGGGAATTTATGGCTACACCTTC
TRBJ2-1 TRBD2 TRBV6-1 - CASSGTSGGSYNEQFF TGTGCCAGCAGTGGAACTAGCGGGGGCTCCTACAATGAGCAGTTCTTC
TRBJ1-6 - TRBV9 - CASSVGPSSSYNSPLHF TGTGCCAGCAGCGTAGGTCCGTCCAGCTCCTATAATTCACCCCTCCACTTT
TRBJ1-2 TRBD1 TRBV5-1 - CASSLGSPGGVYGYTF TGCGCCAGCAGCTTGGGAAGCCCAGGGGGCGTCTATGGCTACACCTTC
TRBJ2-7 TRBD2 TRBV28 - CAGGRPGEQYF TGTGCCGGCGGGAGGCCGGGGGAGCAGTACTTC
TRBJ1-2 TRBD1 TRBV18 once CASSPNLSGTGYGYTF TGTGCCAGCTCACCGAATCTATCCGGGACAGGGTATGGCTACACCTTC
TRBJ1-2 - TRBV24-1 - CATSASGGSYGYTF TGTGCCACCAGCGCCAGTGGGGGCAGCTATGGCTACACCTTC
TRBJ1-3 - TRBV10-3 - CAISPTGISGNTIYF TGTGCCATCAGTCCTACAGGCATCTCTGGAAACACCATATATTTT